This T cell receptor (beta chain) was sequenced during a study of blood T cells in healthy people across ages. This clonotype was seen more than once but under ten times. Alongside a J-beta primer mix, a sample-barcoded 5' primer served in a second PCR lasting about 7 to 12 cycles. A single record per CDR3 protein comes from TCRdb applying MiXCR to the 5' RACE reads. Of under 2,000,000 distinct CDR3 sequences detected, around 50% appear once; the ten largest clones hold less than 2.5%. The ends lost 7 bases at V and 4 bases at J; junction bases unmatched: 3. The germline V gene encodes CDR1 SGDLS and CDR2 YYNGEE. The CDR3 runs to 14 residues.

This TCR was recovered from a woman aged 40 to 50 in good health. Input material: blood. V and J are TRBV9 and TRBJ2-3, with 13 bases lining up with TRBD2. The CDR3 here is CASGLAGVADTQYF. The CDR3 region has the DNA TGTGCCAGCGGACTAGCGGGGGTGGCAGATACGCAGTATTTT. Full variable domain (missing parts from reference TRBV9 and TRBJ2-3): DSGVTQTPKHLITATGQRVTLRCSPRSGDLSVYWYQQSLDQGLQFLIQYYNGEERAKGNILERFSAQQFPDLHSELNLSSLELGDSALYFCASGLAGVADTQYFGPGTRLTVL.